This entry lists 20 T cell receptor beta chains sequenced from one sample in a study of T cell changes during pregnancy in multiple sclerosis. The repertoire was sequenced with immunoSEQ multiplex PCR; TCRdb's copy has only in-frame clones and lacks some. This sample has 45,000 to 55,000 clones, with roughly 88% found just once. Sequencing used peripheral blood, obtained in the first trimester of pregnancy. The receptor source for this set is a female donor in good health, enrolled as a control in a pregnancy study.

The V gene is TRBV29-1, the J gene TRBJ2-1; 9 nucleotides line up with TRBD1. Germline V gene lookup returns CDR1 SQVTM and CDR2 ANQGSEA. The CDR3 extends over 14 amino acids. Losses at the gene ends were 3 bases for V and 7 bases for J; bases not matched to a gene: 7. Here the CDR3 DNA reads TGCAGCGTTGAGGGGACAGGGTTCCCTAATGAGCAGTTCTTC. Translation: CSVEGTGFPNEQFF.

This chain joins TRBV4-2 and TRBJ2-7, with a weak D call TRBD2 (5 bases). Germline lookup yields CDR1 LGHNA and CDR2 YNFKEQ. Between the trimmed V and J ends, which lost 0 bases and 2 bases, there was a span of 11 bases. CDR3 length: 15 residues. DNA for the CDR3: TGTGCCAGCAGCCAAGATCCAAGCGGTCCCTACGAGCAGTACTTC. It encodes CASSQDPSGPYEQYF.

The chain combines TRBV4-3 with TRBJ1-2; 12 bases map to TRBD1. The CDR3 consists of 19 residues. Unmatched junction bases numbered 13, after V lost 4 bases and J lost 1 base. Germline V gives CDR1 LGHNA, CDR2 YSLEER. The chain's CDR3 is CASSRTTGTGGAVNYGYTF. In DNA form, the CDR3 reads TGCGCCAGCAGCCGTACGACCGGGACAGGGGGCGCCGTTAACTATGGCTACACCTTC.

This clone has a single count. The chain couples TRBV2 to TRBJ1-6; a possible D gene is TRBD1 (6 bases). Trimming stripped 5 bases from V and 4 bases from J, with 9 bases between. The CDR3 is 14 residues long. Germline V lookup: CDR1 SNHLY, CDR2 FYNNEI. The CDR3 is CASSTGQYNSPLHF. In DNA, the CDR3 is TGTGCCAGCAGTACCGGACAGTATAATTCACCCCTCCACTTT.

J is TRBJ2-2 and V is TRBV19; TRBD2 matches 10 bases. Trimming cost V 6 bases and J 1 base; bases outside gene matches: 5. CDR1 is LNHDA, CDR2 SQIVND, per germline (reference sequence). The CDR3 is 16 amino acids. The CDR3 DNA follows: TGTGCCAGTAGGATTATAGCGGGGGGGAACACCGGGGAGCTGTTTTTT. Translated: CASRIIAGGNTGELFF.

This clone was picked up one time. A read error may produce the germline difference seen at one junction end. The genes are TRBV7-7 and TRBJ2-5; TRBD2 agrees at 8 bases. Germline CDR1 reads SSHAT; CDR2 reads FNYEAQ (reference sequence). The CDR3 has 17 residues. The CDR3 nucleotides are TGTGCTAGCAGCTTAACAGTCGCTAGCGGGTTACAAGAGACCCAGTACTTC. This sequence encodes CASSLTVASGLQETQYF.

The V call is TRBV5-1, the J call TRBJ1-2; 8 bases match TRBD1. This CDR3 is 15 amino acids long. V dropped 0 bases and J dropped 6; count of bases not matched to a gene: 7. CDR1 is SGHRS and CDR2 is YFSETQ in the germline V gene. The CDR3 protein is CASSLGFSGGHGYTF. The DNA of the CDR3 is TGCGCCAGCAGCTTGGGTTTTTCAGGGGGCCATGGCTACACCTTC. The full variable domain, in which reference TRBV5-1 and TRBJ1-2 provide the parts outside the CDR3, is KAGVTQTPRYLIKTRGQQVTLSCSPISGHRSVSWYQQTPGQGLQFLFEYFSETQRNKGNFPGRFSGRQFSNSRSEMNVSTLELGDSALYLCASSLGFSGGHGYTFGSGTRLTVV.

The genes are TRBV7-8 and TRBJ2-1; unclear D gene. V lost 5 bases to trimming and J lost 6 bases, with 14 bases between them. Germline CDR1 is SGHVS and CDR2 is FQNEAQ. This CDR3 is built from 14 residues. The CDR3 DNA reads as TGTGCCAGCAGCGATAGCCCCGAATCCAATGAGCAGTTCTTC. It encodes CASSDSPESNEQFF.

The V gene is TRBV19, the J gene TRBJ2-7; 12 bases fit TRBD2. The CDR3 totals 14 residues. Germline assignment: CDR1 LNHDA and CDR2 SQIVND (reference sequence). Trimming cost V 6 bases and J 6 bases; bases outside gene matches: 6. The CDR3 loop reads CASSPGLAGTEQYF. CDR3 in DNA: TGTGCCAGTAGCCCGGGACTAGCGGGTACCGAGCAGTACTTC. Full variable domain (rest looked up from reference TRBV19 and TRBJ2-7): DGGITQSPKYLFRKEGQNVTLSCEQNLNHDAMYWYRQDPGQGLRLIYYSQIVNDFQKGDIAEGYSVSREKKESFPLTVTSAQKNPTAFYLCASSPGLAGTEQYFGPGTRLTVT.

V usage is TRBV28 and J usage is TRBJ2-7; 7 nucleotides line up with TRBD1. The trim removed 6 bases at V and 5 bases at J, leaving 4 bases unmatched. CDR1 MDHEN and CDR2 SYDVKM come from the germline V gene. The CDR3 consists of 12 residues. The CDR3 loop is CASSLDRHEQYF. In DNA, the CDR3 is TGTGCCAGCAGCCTGGACAGGCACGAGCAGTACTTC.

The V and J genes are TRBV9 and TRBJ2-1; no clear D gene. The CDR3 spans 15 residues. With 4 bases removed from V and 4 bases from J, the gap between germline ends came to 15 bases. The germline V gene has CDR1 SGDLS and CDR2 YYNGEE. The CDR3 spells CASSPAPGPYNEQFF. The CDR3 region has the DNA TGTGCCAGCAGCCCCGCGCCGGGTCCTTACAATGAGCAGTTCTTC. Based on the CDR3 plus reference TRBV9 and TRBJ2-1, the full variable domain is DSGVTQTPKHLITATGQRVTLRCSPRSGDLSVYWYQQSLDQGLQFLIQYYNGEERAKGNILERFSAQQFPDLHSELNLSSLELGDSALYFCASSPAPGPYNEQFFGPGTRLTVL.

The CDR3 is CASSLPGAVGYTF. In DNA, the CDR3 is TGCGCCAGCTCCCTCCCCGGCGCGGTGGGCTACACCTTC. The chain carries TRBV4-1 and TRBJ1-2; no definite D call. Trimming removed 8 bases from V and 8 bases from J, with 18 bases in between. Germline V gives CDR1 MGHRA, CDR2 YSYEKL. The CDR3 spans 13 residues.

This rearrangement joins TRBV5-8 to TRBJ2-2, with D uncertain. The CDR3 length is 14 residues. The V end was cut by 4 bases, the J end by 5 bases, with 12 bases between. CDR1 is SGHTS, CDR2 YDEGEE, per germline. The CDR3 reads CASSVGLDTGELFF. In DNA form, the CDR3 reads TGTGCCAGCAGCGTGGGTTTAGATACCGGGGAGCTGTTTTTT.

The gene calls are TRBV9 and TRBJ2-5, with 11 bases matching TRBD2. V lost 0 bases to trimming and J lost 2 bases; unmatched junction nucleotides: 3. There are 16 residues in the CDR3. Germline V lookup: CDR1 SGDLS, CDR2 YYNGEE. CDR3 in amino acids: CASSVGLAGGQETQYF. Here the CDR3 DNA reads TGTGCCAGCAGCGTAGGTCTAGCGGGAGGTCAAGAGACCCAGTACTTC.

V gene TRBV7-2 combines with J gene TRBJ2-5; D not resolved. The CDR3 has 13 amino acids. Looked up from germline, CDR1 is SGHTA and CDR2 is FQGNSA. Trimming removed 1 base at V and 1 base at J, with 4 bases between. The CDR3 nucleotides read TGTGCCAGCAGCTTAGTCGTCCAAGAGACCCAGTACTTC. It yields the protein CASSLVVQETQYF.

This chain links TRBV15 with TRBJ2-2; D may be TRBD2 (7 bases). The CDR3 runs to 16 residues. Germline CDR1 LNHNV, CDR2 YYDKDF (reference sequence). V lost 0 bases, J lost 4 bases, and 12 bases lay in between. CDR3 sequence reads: CATSRDLGGPTGELFF. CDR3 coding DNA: TGTGCCACCAGCAGAGATCTGGGGGGGCCCACCGGGGAGCTGTTTTTT.

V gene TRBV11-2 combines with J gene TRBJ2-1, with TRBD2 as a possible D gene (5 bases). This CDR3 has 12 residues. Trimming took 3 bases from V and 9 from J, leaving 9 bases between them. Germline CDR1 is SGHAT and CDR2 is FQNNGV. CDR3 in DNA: TGTGCCAGCAGCTTCTCTAGCAGTGAGCAGTTCTTC. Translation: CASSFSSSEQFF. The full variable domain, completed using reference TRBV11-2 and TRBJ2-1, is EAGVAQSPRYKIIEKRQSVAFWCNPISGHATLYWYQQILGQGPKLLIQFQNNGVVDDSQLPKDRFSAERLKGVDSTLKIQPAKLEDSAVYLCASSFSSSEQFFGPGTRLTVL.

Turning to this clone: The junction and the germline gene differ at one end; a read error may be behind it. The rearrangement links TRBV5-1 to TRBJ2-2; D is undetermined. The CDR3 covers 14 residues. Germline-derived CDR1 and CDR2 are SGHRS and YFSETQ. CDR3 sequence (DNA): TGCGCCAGCACCTTGGACGGGAACACCGGGGAGCTGTTTTTT. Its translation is CASTLDGNTGELFF.

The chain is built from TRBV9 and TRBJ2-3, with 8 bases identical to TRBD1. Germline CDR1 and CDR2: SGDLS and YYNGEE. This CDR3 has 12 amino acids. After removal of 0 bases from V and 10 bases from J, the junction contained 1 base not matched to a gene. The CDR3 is CASSVVQGAQYF. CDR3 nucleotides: TGTGCCAGCAGCGTAGTACAGGGGGCGCAGTATTTT.

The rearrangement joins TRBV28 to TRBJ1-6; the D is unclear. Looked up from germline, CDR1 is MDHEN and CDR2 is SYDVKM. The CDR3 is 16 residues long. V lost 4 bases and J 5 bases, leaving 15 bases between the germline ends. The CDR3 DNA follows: TGTGCCAGCAGTTCTCCGGCAGGCCACGATAATTCACCCCTCCACTTT. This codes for CASSSPAGHDNSPLHF.